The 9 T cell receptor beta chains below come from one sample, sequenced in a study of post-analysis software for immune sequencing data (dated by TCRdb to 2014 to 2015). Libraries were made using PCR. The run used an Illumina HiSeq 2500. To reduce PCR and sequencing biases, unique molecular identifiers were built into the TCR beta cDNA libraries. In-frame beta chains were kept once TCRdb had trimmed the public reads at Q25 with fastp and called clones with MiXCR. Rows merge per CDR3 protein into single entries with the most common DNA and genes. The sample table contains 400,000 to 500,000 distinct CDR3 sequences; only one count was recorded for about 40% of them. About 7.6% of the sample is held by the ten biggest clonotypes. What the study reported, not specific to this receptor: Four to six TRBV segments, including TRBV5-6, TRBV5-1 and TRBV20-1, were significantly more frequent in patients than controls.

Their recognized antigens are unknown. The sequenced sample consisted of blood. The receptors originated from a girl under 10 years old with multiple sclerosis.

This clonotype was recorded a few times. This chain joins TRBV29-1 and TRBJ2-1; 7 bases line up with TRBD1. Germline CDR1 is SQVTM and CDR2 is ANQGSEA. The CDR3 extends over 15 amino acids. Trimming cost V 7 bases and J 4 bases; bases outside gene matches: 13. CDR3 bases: TGCAGCGCCGAAATTGAGGGACAGCAATACAATGAGCAGTTCTTC. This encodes CSAEIEGQQYNEQFF.

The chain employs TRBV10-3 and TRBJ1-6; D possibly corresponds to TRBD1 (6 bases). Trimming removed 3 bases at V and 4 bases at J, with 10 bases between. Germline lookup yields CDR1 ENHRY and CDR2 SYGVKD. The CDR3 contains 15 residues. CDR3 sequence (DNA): TGTGCCATCAGTGAAATTCAGGGGTATAATTCACCCCTCCACTTT. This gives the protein CAISEIQGYNSPLHF.

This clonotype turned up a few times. The DNA for the CDR3 is TGTGCCAGCAGGGGACCGCTCGCCGGGGGACAAGAGACCCAGTACTTC. As protein: CASRGPLAGGQETQYF. The chain carries TRBV12-3 or TRBV12-4 and TRBJ2-5; tentative D call: TRBD2 (6 bases). Between the trimmed V and J ends, which lost 6 bases and 2 bases, there was a span of 19 bases. This CDR3 is 16 amino acids long.

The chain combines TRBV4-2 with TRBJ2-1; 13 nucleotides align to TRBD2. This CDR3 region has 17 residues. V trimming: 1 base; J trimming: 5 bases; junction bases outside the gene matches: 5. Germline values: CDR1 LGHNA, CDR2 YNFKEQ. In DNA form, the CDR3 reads TGTGCCAGCAGCCAAGCCGCCGGGACTAGCGGGAACAATGAGCAGTTCTTC. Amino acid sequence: CASSQAAGTSGNNEQFF.

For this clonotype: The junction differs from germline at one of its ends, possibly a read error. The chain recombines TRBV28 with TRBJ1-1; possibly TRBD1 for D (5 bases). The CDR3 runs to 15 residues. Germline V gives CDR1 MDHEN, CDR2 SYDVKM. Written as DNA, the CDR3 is TGTGCCAGCAGTTTATATGTAGGGGCGAACACTGGAGCTTTCTTT. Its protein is CASSLYVGANTGAFF.

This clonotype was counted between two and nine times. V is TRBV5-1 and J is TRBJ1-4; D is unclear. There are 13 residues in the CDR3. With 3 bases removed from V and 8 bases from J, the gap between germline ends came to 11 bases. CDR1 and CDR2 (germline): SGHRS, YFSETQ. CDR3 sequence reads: CASSSLREEKLFF. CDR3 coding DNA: TGCGCCAGCAGCTCCCTGCGAGAAGAAAAACTGTTTTTT.

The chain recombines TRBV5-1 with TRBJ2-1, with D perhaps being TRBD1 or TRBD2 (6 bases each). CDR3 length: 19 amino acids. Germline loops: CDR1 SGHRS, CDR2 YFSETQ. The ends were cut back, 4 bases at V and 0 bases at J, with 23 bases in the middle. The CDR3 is CASSRNWGSGASSYNEQFF. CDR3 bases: TGCGCCAGCAGCCGTAATTGGGGTTCGGGGGCTAGCTCCTACAATGAGCAGTTCTTC.

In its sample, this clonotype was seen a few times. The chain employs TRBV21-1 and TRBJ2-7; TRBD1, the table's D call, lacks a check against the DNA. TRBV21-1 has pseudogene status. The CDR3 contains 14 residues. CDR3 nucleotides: TGTGCCAGCGGACACAGGGGAAATTCTTACGAGCAGTACTTC. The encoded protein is CASGHRGNSYEQYF.

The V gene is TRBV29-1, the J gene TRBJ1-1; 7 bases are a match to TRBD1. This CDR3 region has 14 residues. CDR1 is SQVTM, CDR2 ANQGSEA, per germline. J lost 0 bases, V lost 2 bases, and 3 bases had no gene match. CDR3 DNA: TGCAGCGTTGAAAGGGGGACAGTGAACACTGAAGCTTTCTTT. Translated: CSVERGTVNTEAFF.